Each of the 29 T cell receptor beta chains below was sequenced from the same sample in a study of neoadjuvant nivolumab and ipilimumab in lung cancer (dated by TCRdb to the early 2020s). The library came from the immunoSEQ multiplex PCR assay. TCRdb holds this immuneACCESS table with in-frame rearrangements only. Some clones are missing; in checked studies, unresolved V genes explain under half, and the rest has no known cause. The sample table shows more than 20,000 clones, and around four fifths are seen once. Of the sample, 8.6% falls within the top ten clones. The sample's time point label, in plain terms: at surgical resection after neoadjuvant nivolumab +/- ipilimumab. The sample in question was tumor tissue, obtained after neoadjuvant nivolumab, alone or with ipilimumab, at or shortly before surgery. The receptors come from an adult with non-small cell lung cancer.

The genes are TRBV6-1 and TRBJ1-1; unclear D gene. Trimming left V 3 bases short and J 12 bases short, with 17 bases between. Germline loops: CDR1 MNHNS, CDR2 SASEGT. The CDR3 consists of 13 residues. The CDR3 region is CASSEPVSHDPFF. The CDR3 nucleotides read TGTGCCAGCAGTGAGCCCGTCTCCCACGATCCTTTCTTT.

This chain links TRBV5-1 with TRBJ2-1, with TRBD2 identical over 9 bases. There are 21 residues in the CDR3. The germline gives CDR1 SGHRS, CDR2 YFSETQ. V dropped 0 bases and J dropped 8; count of bases not matched to a gene: 24. The CDR3: CASSLVQAAYGLAGSLDEQFF. Here the CDR3 DNA reads TGCGCCAGCAGCTTGGTACAGGCGGCCTATGGGCTAGCGGGAAGTCTCGATGAGCAGTTCTTC.

V usage is TRBV5-1 and J usage is TRBJ1-1; TRBD1 aligns across 7 bases. Germline-derived CDR1 and CDR2 are SGHRS and YFSETQ. Trimming at V came to 0 bases and at J to 4 bases, leaving 6 bases not matched to a gene. The CDR3 has 15 amino acids. CDR3 in amino acids: CASSLDMAGGTEAFF. DNA of the CDR3: TGCGCCAGCAGCTTGGACATGGCAGGGGGCACTGAAGCTTTCTTT.

V and J are TRBV2 and TRBJ2-1; TRBD1 matches at 8 bases. The V segment lost 6 bases and the J segment 8 bases; nucleotides outside the gene matches: 15. The CDR3 spans 16 residues. Germline V lookup: CDR1 SNHLY, CDR2 FYNNEI. The CDR3 DNA is TGTGCCAGCAGGGCCTGGACAGGGTGGATGTTGGATGAGCAGTTCTTC. Translation gives CASRAWTGWMLDEQFF.

A few counts support this clone. This chain uses TRBV7-9 with TRBJ2-5; 7 bases agree with TRBD2. There are 14 residues in the CDR3. V dropped 4 bases and J dropped 3; count of bases not matched to a gene: 5. Per the germline V gene, CDR1 is SEHNR and CDR2 is FQNEAQ (reference sequence). This CDR3 is CASSWGGSKETQYF. DNA for the CDR3: TGTGCCAGCAGCTGGGGAGGGAGCAAAGAGACCCAGTACTTC.

The gene calls are TRBV5-4 and TRBJ1-1; 8 bases line up with TRBD1. J gave up 11 bases and V 2 bases, and 5 bases lay outside the gene matches. Germline V gives CDR1 SGHNT, CDR2 YYREEE (reference sequence). This CDR3 is built from 12 residues. The CDR3 DNA is TGTGCCAGCAGCTTAGACAGGGGAAGCGCTTTCTTT. Translating it yields CASSLDRGSAFF.

This chain uses TRBV5-5 with TRBJ2-2; TRBD2 agrees at 10 bases. The CDR3 totals 14 residues. CDR1 is SGHKS and CDR2 is YYEKEE in the germline V gene (reference sequence). V shed 5 bases and J 6 bases; nucleotides not matched to a gene: 4. The CDR3 DNA reads as TGTGCCAGCAGACTGGGACTAGCGTCCGGGGAGCTGTTTTTT. Its protein is CASRLGLASGELFF. Full variable domain (remainder filled in from reference TRBV5-5 and TRBJ2-2): DAGVTQSPTHLIKTRGQQVTLRCSPISGHKSVSWYQQVLGQGPQFIFQYYEKEERGRGNFPDRFSARQFPNYSSELNVNALLLGDSALYLCASRLGLASGELFFGEGSRLTVL.

This clone was recorded a few times. The J gene is TRBJ2-5, the V gene TRBV20-1, with no clear D. The length of the CDR3 is 11 residues. Per germline, CDR1 DFQATT and CDR2 SNEGSKA (reference sequence). Deletions cut 5 bases from V and 2 bases from J, with 6 bases between. CDR3 sequence: CSAEQQETQYF. CDR3 bases: TGCAGTGCTGAACAGCAAGAGACCCAGTACTTC.

This clone has only a few counts. This sequence joins TRBV21-1 and TRBJ2-3; the DNA was not used to check the table's D call, TRBD1. TRBV21-1 is classified as a pseudogene. The CDR3 totals 16 residues. The CDR3 region is CASSKRYRSPTDTQYF. The CDR3 DNA is TGTGCCAGCAGCAAAAGGTACAGGTCCCCCACAGATACGCAGTATTTT.

The genes are TRBV18 and TRBJ2-7, with D hard to call. The CDR3 sequence is 14 residues long. V shed 4 bases and J shed 2 bases, with 12 bases lying between them. CDR1 and CDR2 from the germline V gene are KGHSH and LQKENI. CDR3 DNA: TGTGCCAGCTCACAAGGGCCCTACCCCTACGAGCAGTACTTC. Residues: CASSQGPYPYEQYF.

The chain combines TRBV6-5 with TRBJ1-5, with D tentatively TRBD1 (6 bases). Germline assignment: CDR1 MNHEY and CDR2 SVGAGI. Deletions cut 6 bases from V and 6 bases from J, with 15 bases between. The CDR3 length is 14 residues. The CDR3 protein is CASSYTGPPQPQHF. CDR3 sequence (DNA): TGTGCCAGCAGCTATACAGGGCCCCCTCAGCCCCAGCATTTT.

This chain links TRBV11-2 with TRBJ1-2; 11 bases are shared with TRBD1. This CDR3 region has 18 residues. V shed 5 bases and J 2 bases; nucleotides not matched to a gene: 13. CDR1 SGHAT and CDR2 FQNNGV come from the germline V gene. The CDR3 coding sequence is TGTGCCAGCAGCCCCCAAGGGACAGGGGGGAACCTGAACTATGGCTACACCTTC. This translates into CASSPQGTGGNLNYGYTF.

V usage is TRBV6-5 and J usage is TRBJ2-7, with unresolved D. The V gene's germline CDR1 is MNHEY and CDR2 SVGAGI. CDR3 length equals 12 residues. Trimming removed 6 bases at V and 8 bases at J, with 14 bases between. CDR3 DNA sequence: TGTGCCAGCAGCCCGGACCTAAACAAGCAGTACTTC. Protein product: CASSPDLNKQYF.

This rearrangement joins TRBV7-6 to TRBJ1-2; D uncertain. Trimming pared 4 bases from V and 0 bases from J, leaving 15 bases between. The CDR3 length is 16 residues. In germline, CDR1 is SGHVS, CDR2 FNYEAQ. CDR3 residues: CASSSLDGLPNYGYTF. DNA for the CDR3: TGTGCCAGCAGCTCGTTGGACGGATTACCTAACTATGGCTACACCTTC. The entire variable domain, with the rest obtained from reference TRBV7-6 and TRBJ1-2, is as follows: GAGVSQSPRYKVTKRGQDVALRCDPISGHVSLYWYRQALGQGPEFLTYFNYEAQQDKSGLPNDRFSAERPEGSISTLTIQRTEQRDSAMYRCASSSLDGLPNYGYTFGSGTRLTVV.

The rearrangement uses TRBV28 and TRBJ2-7, with TRBD1 matching 10 bases. The CDR3 consists of 14 residues. Germline lookup yields CDR1 MDHEN and CDR2 SYDVKM. The ends lost 5 bases at V and 6 bases at J; junction bases unmatched: 7. For the CDR3, the DNA is TGTGCCAGCAGTGGGGACAGGGGAATCGGCGAGCAGTACTTC. Amino acid sequence: CASSGDRGIGEQYF. Full variable domain (missing parts from reference TRBV28 and TRBJ2-7): DVKVTQSSRYLVKRTGEKVFLECVQDMDHENMFWYRQDPGLGLRLIYFSYDVKMKEKGDIPEGYSVSREKKERFSLILESASTNQTSMYLCASSGDRGIGEQYFGPGTRLTVT.

This clone came up once. The J gene is TRBJ1-1, the V gene TRBV7-8, with D unresolved. Trimming removed 2 bases at V and 4 bases at J, with 11 bases between. The CDR3 has 14 residues. CDR1 and CDR2 (germline): SGHVS, FQNEAQ. As DNA, the CDR3 is TGTGCCAGCAGCTTATGGGCGGAGGTCACTGAAGCTTTCTTT. Encoded protein: CASSLWAEVTEAFF.

This chain connects TRBV5-1 to TRBJ2-6, with a tentative D call TRBD1 (5 bases). Germline CDR1 is SGHRS and CDR2 is YFSETQ. The CDR3 contains 14 residues. Trimming shortened V by 4 bases and J by 2 bases, and 7 bases separated the two germline ends. DNA for the CDR3: TGCGCCAGCAGCCTGACAGCTGGGGCCAACGTCCTGACTTTC. Translating it yields CASSLTAGANVLTF.

V is TRBV14 and J is TRBJ2-3, with 14 bases fitting TRBD2. The CDR3 covers 17 residues. V shed 4 bases and J 4 bases; nucleotides not matched to a gene: 7. Germline values: CDR1 SGHDN, CDR2 FVKESK. CDR3 loop: CASSPGLAGGTADTQYF. In nucleotides, the CDR3 is TGTGCCAGCAGCCCCGGACTAGCGGGAGGAACGGCAGATACGCAGTATTTT.

The chain uses TRBV11-2 and TRBJ2-5, with 7 bases matching TRBD1. J lost 2 bases, V lost 6 bases, and 6 bases had no gene match. The CDR3 has 14 amino acids. Germline V gives CDR1 SGHAT, CDR2 FQNNGV. The CDR3 DNA is TGTGCCAGCAGAAAAGACAGGGCACAAGAGACCCAGTACTTC. This sequence encodes CASRKDRAQETQYF.

This clone is medium-sized in the sample. J is TRBJ1-1 and V is TRBV27; no clear D gene. V lost 3 bases and J 8 bases, leaving 10 bases between the germline ends. This CDR3 region has 12 residues. The germline V gene has CDR1 MNHEY and CDR2 SMNVEV (reference sequence). CDR3 sequence reads: CASSFGSREAFF. DNA for the CDR3: TGTGCCAGCAGTTTTGGGAGCCGAGAAGCTTTCTTT.

This rearrangement joins TRBV30 to TRBJ1-1; D gene uncertain. This CDR3 spans 12 amino acids. V lost 4 bases, J lost 2 bases, and 8 bases lay in between. Germline V gene data show CDR1 as GTSNPN and CDR2 as SVGIG (reference sequence). This chain's CDR3 is CAWTAFNTEAFF. DNA for the CDR3: TGTGCCTGGACCGCCTTCAACACTGAAGCTTTCTTT.

The rearrangement uses TRBV6-1 and TRBJ2-7; the D gene is possibly TRBD1 (5 bases). V lost 6 bases to trimming and J lost 4 bases, with 13 bases between them. This CDR3 comprises 13 residues. Germline values: CDR1 MNHNS, CDR2 SASEGT. The CDR3 DNA is TGTGCCAGCAGGGACATTAGAGGATACGAGCAGTACTTC. This codes for CASRDIRGYEQYF.

This clone was seen a single time. Here the CDR3 reads CASSPPLGGVDYGYTF. The CDR3 DNA reads as TGTGCCAGCTCACCCCCTTTGGGAGGGGTCGACTATGGCTACACCTTC. The chain uses TRBV18 and TRBJ1-2; weak D call: TRBD1 (5 bases). Germline assignment: CDR1 KGHSH and CDR2 LQKENI. This CDR3 is built from 16 residues. The V end lost 3 bases, the J end lost 3 bases, and 17 bases lay between the germline ends.

In its sample, this clone was seen once. The chain uses TRBV11-1 and TRBJ2-1; the D is unclear. The length of the CDR3 is 12 residues. Germline-derived CDR1 and CDR2 are SGHAT and FQDESV (reference sequence). V dropped 0 bases and J dropped 6 bases, with 3 bases sitting between them. The CDR3: CASSLATNEQFF. The DNA of the CDR3 is TGTGCCAGCAGCTTAGCGACCAATGAGCAGTTCTTC. The entire variable domain, with the rest obtained from reference TRBV11-1 and TRBJ2-1, is as follows: EAEVAQSPRYKITEKSQAVAFWCDPISGHATLYWYRQILGQGPELLVQFQDESVVDDSQLPKDRFSAERLKGVDSTLKIQPAELGDSAMYLCASSLATNEQFFGPGTRLTVL.

V gene TRBV5-1 combines with J gene TRBJ2-2; no reliable D call. CDR3 length equals 13 residues. The germline V gene encodes CDR1 SGHRS and CDR2 YFSETQ. V lost 0 bases and J 9 bases, leaving 9 bases between the germline ends. The CDR3 nucleotides read TGCGCCAGCAGCTTGGATCTGTTAAGGGAGCTGTTTTTT. As protein: CASSLDLLRELFF.

This clone showed up just once. This rearrangement joins TRBV10-3 to TRBJ1-1; D gene ambiguous. Deletions cut 5 bases from V and 5 bases from J, with 9 bases between. The CDR3 extends over 12 amino acids. Germline CDR1 ENHRY, CDR2 SYGVKD. The CDR3 reads CAISFDGTEAFF. CDR3 bases: TGTGCCATCAGTTTTGATGGAACTGAAGCTTTCTTT.

This clone was seen once. Here the CDR3 reads CASSPRSFYGYTF. CDR3 nucleotide sequence: TGTGCCAGCAGCCCCCGCTCTTTCTATGGCTACACCTTC. The chain links TRBV11-3 to TRBJ1-2; no firm D call. This CDR3 is built from 13 residues. From germline, CDR1 is SGHNT and CDR2 YENEEA. V was shortened by 5 bases and J by 4 bases, with 11 bases between the two germline ends.

This clone was recorded a few times. The chain carries TRBV11-3 and TRBJ2-3, with D possibly matching TRBD2 (6 bases). V lost 1 base and J 2 bases, leaving 13 bases between the germline ends. There are 16 residues in the CDR3. CDR1 SGHNT and CDR2 YENEEA come from the germline V gene. DNA for the CDR3: TGTGCCAGCAGCTTAGTAGGAGGGGCGGACACAGATACGCAGTATTTT. Protein sequence: CASSLVGGADTDTQYF.

The chain is built from TRBV5-1 and TRBJ2-3; 8 bases are a match to TRBD2. CDR1 SGHRS and CDR2 YFSETQ come from the germline V gene. V lost 4 bases, J lost 0 bases, and 4 bases stayed unmatched. This CDR3 is built from 15 residues. CDR3 DNA: TGCGCCAGCAGCCCTAGCGGGTACAGCACAGATACGCAGTATTTT. This encodes CASSPSGYSTDTQYF.